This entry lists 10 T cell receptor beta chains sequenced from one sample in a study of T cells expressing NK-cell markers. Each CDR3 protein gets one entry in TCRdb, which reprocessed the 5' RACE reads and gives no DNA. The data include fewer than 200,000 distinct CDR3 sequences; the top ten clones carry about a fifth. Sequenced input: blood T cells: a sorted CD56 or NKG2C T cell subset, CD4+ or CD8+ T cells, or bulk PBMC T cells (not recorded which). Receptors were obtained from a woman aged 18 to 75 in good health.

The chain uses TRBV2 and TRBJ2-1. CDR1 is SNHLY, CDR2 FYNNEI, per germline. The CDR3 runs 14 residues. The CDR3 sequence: CASSRERSYNEQFF.

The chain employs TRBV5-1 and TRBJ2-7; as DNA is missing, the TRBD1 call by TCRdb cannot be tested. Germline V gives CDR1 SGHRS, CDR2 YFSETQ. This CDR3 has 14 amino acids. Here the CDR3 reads CASSSRTRDYEQYF. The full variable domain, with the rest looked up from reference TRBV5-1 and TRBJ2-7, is KAGVTQTPRYLIKTRGQQVTLSCSPISGHRSVSWYQQTPGQGLQFLFEYFSETQRNKGNFPGRFSGRQFSNSRSEMNVSTLELGDSALYLCASSSRTRDYEQYFGPGTRLTVT.

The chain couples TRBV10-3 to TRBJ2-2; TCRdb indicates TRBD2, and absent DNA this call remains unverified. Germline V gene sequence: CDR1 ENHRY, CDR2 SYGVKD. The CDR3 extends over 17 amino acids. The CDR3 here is CAISERLAGGPSGELFF.

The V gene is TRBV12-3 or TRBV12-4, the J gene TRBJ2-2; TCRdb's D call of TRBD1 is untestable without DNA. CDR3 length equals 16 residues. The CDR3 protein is CASSLGGTGGTGELFF.

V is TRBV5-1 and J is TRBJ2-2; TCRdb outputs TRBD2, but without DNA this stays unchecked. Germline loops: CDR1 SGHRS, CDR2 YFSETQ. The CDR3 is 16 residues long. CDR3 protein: CASSLPKGGGTGELFF.

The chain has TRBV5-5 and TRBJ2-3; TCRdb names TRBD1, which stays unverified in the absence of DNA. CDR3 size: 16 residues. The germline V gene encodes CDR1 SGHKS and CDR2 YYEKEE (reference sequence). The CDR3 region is CASSLAEVIPLDTQYF.

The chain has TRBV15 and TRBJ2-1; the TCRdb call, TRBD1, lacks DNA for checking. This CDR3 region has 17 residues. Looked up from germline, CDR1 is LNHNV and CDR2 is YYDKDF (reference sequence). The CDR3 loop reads CATSTSVGRNSYNEQFF.

CDR3 loop: CAISEAVGGTNNEQFF. The chain couples TRBV10-3 to TRBJ2-1. Germline loops: CDR1 ENHRY, CDR2 SYGVKD. This CDR3 spans 16 amino acids.

CDR3 in amino acids: CASTPPGYGTDTQYF. This chain links TRBV6-1 with TRBJ2-3; TCRdb indicates TRBD1, and absent DNA this call remains unverified. The CDR3 has 15 residues. Germline assignment: CDR1 MNHNS and CDR2 SASEGT.

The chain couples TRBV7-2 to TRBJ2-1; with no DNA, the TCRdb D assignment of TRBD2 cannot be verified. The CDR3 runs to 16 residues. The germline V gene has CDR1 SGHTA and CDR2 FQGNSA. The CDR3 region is CASSTSLAGGSREQFF.